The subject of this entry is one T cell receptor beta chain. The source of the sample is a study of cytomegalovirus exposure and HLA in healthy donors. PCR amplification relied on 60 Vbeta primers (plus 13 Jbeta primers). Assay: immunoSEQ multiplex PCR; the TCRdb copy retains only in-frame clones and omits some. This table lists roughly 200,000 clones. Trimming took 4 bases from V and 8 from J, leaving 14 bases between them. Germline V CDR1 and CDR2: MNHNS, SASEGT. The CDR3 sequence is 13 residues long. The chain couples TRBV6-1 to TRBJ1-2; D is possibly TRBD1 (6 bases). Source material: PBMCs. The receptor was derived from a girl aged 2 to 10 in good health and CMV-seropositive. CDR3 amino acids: CASSATHRVGYTF. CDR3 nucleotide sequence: TGTGCCAGCAGTGCTACACACAGGGTGGGCTACACCTTC.